This T cell receptor (beta chain) was identified during a study of cytomegalovirus exposure and HLA in healthy donors. Looking at the study overall: Earlier, fewer than 140 million unique TCR beta sequences were recovered from about 200 million T cells by an analysis. General observations from the study: As a later analysis revealed, most CMV-associated TCR beta chains appeared HLA-restricted. A further, later analysis showed that HLA-associated TCR beta chains (compared with equally common others) were more clonally expanded. An apparent linkage of common viral pathogens to several of the most significant clusters emerged in a later analysis.

To note about this clone: Its matching antigen is unknown.

Primers included in the PCR were 60 Vbeta and 13 Jbeta primers. The protocol was immunoSEQ multiplex PCR, while the TCRdb copy is restricted to in-frame clones and leaves out a portion. The repertoire holds some 140,000 clones, with 60% to 85% as singletons. The germline V gene encodes CDR1 MGHRA and CDR2 YSYEKL. V lost 2 bases to trimming and J lost 2 bases; unmatched junction nucleotides: 3. The CDR3 covers 15 residues. This sequence originates from a man younger than 35 in good health and CMV-seronegative. The chain combines TRBV4-1 with TRBJ2-3; 8 positions agree with TRBD2. Sequencing was carried out using PBMCs. The CDR3 bases are TGCGCCAGCAGCCAATTAGCGGGGCACACAGATACGCAGTATTTT. Encoded protein: CASSQLAGHTDTQYF.